This T cell receptor beta chain was sequenced in a study of T cell changes during pregnancy in multiple sclerosis. Only in-frame clones appear in the TCRdb table, and some are missing; sequencing was by immunoSEQ multiplex PCR. The table records 80,000 or so clones, 94% of them present only once. There are 14 residues in the CDR3. In germline, CDR1 is MGHRA, CDR2 YSYEKL. The trim removed 4 bases at V and 5 bases at J, leaving 3 bases unmatched. The source was peripheral blood, collected in the second trimester of pregnancy. V usage is TRBV4-1 and J usage is TRBJ2-3; 10 nucleotides line up with TRBD1. This TCR was sampled from a female donor in good health, enrolled as a control in a pregnancy study. The CDR3 DNA sequence: TGCGCCAGCAGCCTCCGGGACAGGGGAGATACGCAGTATTTT. Its protein is CASSLRDRGDTQYF.